This entry concerns a single TCR beta chain. This clone was detected a few times. Its antigen is not yet known. Base qualities are missing; no much larger clone stands one base away. TCRbeta CDR3 regions were amplified from genomic DNA using the immunoSEQ Assay, a bias-controlled multiplex PCR. On the study's bioinformatics: The number of nucleated cells in each sample was estimated from the amplification of reference gene primers within the assay. To quantify the absolute abundance of each unique TCRbeta CDR3 rearrangement, sequence reads were collapsed and filtered. For each sample, productive Simpson clonality was calculated as the square root of Simpson's diversity index over productive rearrangements. TCRdb mirrors the immuneACCESS table, restricted to in-frame sequences. Some clones are absent from its copies; in checked studies, under half trace to an unresolved V gene, and the reason for the others is unknown. V, J and clone size derive from that table, while D and trimming were established from the DNA sequence. This sample has around 130,000 clones in its table, and around 83% of those were observed once. The top ten clonotypes cover 8.9% of the sample.

The sample comes from a study of blood T cell repertoires in COVID-19 (dated by TCRdb to 2019 to 2021). Some background on the complete study: Samples covering the acute and convalescent phases of COVID-19 were provided by collaborators in the United States, Italy and Spain. The material from the prospective study consisted of cDNA or gDNA derived from T cells, B-cell-depleted T cells, or PBMCs. Deeply sampled blood TCRbeta repertoires from subjects exposed to, actively infected with, or recovered from COVID-19 were included in the dataset. The repertoires were made available in a free public database intended to serve as a resource for research on the immune response to SARS-CoV-2. Samples came from the ongoing ImmuneRACE study (first 160 participants) plus 1,254 subjects from 6 global collaborators. A de-identified subject ID, COVID-19 status, age in years and sex were almost always included in the sample metadata. Where available, HLA class I and class II types were obtained from metadata supplied by the sample provider rather than from assay-based typing. Results the study describes overall, beyond this receptor: The amount of clinical and demographic metadata varied by source and participant and was provided uncurated.

CDR1 MNHEY and CDR2 SVGAGI were looked up in the germline V gene. The CDR3 goes from the cysteine to the phenylalanine over 15 residues. Of the read, only the CDR3 DNA is kept; its 45 bases are in frame from base 1. The germline ends are 11 bases apart after V is trimmed by 0 bases and J by 3 bases. In Seattle, one collaborating source enrolled patients while the infection was active and tracked those patients longitudinally over the course of disease. Collaborating institutions collected whole blood in K2EDTA tubes following their own protocols. Collaborator samples were shipped for TCRbeta analysis as frozen whole blood, isolated PBMCs, or DNA extracted from either sample type.

This TCR came from a man in his thirties or forties with COVID-19, enrolled during active disease. The sample comprised peripheral blood. The chain employs TRBV6-5 and TRBJ1-1, with the D gene too uncertain to name. The DNA sequence is as follows: TGTGCCAGCAGTTACTCCGGGGAGCCGGACACTGAAGCTTTCTTT. It translates to CASSYSGEPDTEAFF.